These T cell receptor beta chains were read from a single sample in a study of human T cells and chemical hapten exposure. One entry per CDR3 protein, called by TCRdb with MiXCR from the RACE reads. Of more than 300,000 distinct CDR3 sequences in the sample, 5.1% were seen once. Sample: whole blood, taken in connection with sensitization to the hapten diphenylcyclopropenone (DPC). Receptor source: a woman between 45 and 65 years old with alopecia areata. Some clones in this sample may be carry-over from other donors' samples. CDR3s include the opening cysteine and the closing phenylalanine or tryptophan. The D gene is left open where the match is weak. Rows may omit the clone size; those that give it use once, few, many or a size class.

j_call | clone_size | d_call | v_call | cdr3_nt | cdr3_aa
TRBJ2-7 | many | TRBD1 | TRBV28 | TGTGCCAGCAGCTCCGGGACAGGGACATACTTC | CASSSGTGTYF
TRBJ2-3 | - | TRBD1 | TRBV10-3 | TGTGCCATCAGGGAGGGACAGGGCCTCACAGATACGCAGTATTTT | CAIREGQGLTDTQYF
TRBJ2-1 | - | TRBD2 | TRBV7-2 | TGTGCCAGCAGAGCGGGGGGGCCGGTTCCCAATGAGCAGTTCTTC | CASRAGGPVPNEQFF
TRBJ2-7 | - | - | TRBV6-2/TRBV6-3 | TGTGCCAGCAGCCGAGGGGCGTTCTACGAGCAGTACTTC | CASSRGAFYEQYF
TRBJ1-1 | many | TRBD1 | TRBV6-2/TRBV6-3 | TGTGCCAGCAGCCGGGACAGAGGACAGGACACTGAAGCTTTCTTT | CASSRDRGQDTEAFF
TRBJ2-7 | many | TRBD1 | TRBV6-1 | TGTGCCAGCAGTGTAGGGGACAGGGGTTACGAGCAGTACTTC | CASSVGDRGYEQYF
TRBJ2-2 | many | - | TRBV3-1 | TGTGCCAGCAGTCACGAGAGGGACGGGGAGCTGTTTTTT | CASSHERDGELFF
TRBJ1-1 | - | - | TRBV5-1 | TGCGCCAGCAGACAAGGGGGTTCGCTTAACACTGAAGCTTTCTTT | CASRQGGSLNTEAFF
TRBJ1-5 | few | - | TRBV19 | TGTGCCAGTAGTATAGAAGCCCTCAATCAGCCCCAGCATTTT | CASSIEALNQPQHF
TRBJ2-5 | many | - | TRBV4-1 | TGCGCCAGCAGCCAAGAGAGGACAAGGGGTGAAGAGACCCAGTACTTC | CASSQERTRGEETQYF
TRBJ2-7 | few | - | TRBV2 | TGTGCCAGCAGTGTTTACGCGGGCTACGAGCAGTACTTC | CASSVYAGYEQYF
TRBJ2-3 | few | - | TRBV4-2 | TGTGCCAGCAGCCCCTCCAGGAGCAGGGGCCGGCTGGGGTATTTT | CASSPSRSRGRLGYF
TRBJ2-5 | - | TRBD1 | TRBV27 | TGTGCCAGCAGTCCGTCGGACAGGGTAGAGACCCAGTACTTC | CASSPSDRVETQYF
TRBJ2-3 | many | - | TRBV20-1 | TGCAGTGCCCCTGATCCCAGAAAAAGCACAGATACGCAGTATTTT | CSAPDPRKSTDTQYF
TRBJ2-5 | - | TRBD2 | TRBV6-1 | TGTGCCAGCATATACTCTAGCGGGCCCCAAGAGACCCAGTACTTC | CASIYSSGPQETQYF
TRBJ2-6 | - | TRBD1 | TRBV18 | TGTGCCAGCTCAGCCGGGACAGGGGCTGGGGCCAACGTCCTGACTTTC | CASSAGTGAGANVLTF
TRBJ2-3 | - | TRBD2 | TRBV6-1 | TGTGCCAGCCAGCTTCTAGCGGGGGGTACTGATACGCAGTATTTT | CASQLLAGGTDTQYF
TRBJ1-1 | - | - | TRBV27 | TGTGCCAGCAGTTTTGTAAGAGAATCGAACACTGAAGCTTTCTTT | CASSFVRESNTEAFF
TRBJ2-1 | many | TRBD2 | TRBV6-5 | TGTGCCAGCAGTGCCGGGACTAGGAATGAGCAGTTCTTC | CASSAGTRNEQFF
TRBJ1-4 | - | - | TRBV27 | TGTGCCAGCAGGATGAGAGGGACTGAAAAACTGTTTTTT | CASRMRGTEKLFF
TRBJ1-2 | - | - | TRBV19 | TGTGCCAGTAGTTCAGGCAGTAGATTTTATGGCTACACCTTC | CASSSGSRFYGYTF
TRBJ1-5 | many | - | TRBV28 | TGTGCCAGCAGTTTCCCCCAGGCCGATAGCAATCAGCCCCAGCATTTT | CASSFPQADSNQPQHF
TRBJ2-2 | few | TRBD1 | TRBV29-1 | TGCAGCGTTAGGGACAGGGCGACCGGGGAGCTGTTTTTT | CSVRDRATGELFF
TRBJ1-5 | many | - | TRBV4-2 | TGTGCCAGCAGCCAGCCCGGGGATCAGCCCCAGCATTTT | CASSQPGDQPQHF